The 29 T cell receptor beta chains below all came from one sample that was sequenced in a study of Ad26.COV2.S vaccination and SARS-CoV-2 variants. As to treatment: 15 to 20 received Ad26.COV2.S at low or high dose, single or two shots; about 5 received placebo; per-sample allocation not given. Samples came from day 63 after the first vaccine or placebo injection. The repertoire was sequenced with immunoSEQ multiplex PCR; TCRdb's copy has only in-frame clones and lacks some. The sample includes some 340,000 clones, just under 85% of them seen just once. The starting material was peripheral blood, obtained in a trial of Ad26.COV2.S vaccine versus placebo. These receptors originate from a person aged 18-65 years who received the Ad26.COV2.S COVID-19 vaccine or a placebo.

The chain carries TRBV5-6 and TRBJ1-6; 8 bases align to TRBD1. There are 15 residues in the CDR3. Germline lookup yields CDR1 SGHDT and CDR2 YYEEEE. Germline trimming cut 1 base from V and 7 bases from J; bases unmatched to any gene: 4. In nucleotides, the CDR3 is TGTGCCAGCAGCTTGTCAGGGGGCTGGAATTCACCCCTCCACTTT. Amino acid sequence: CASSLSGGWNSPLHF.

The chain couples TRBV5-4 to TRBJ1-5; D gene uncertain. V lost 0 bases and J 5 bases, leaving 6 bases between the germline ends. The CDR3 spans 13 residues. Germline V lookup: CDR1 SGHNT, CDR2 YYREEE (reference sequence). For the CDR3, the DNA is TGTGCCAGCAGCTTGGAGGTTGATCAGCCCCAGCATTTT. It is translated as CASSLEVDQPQHF. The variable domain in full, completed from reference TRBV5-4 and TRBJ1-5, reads ETGVTQSPTHLIKTRGQQVTLRCSSQSGHNTVSWYQQALGQGPQFIFQYYREEENGRGNFPPRFSGLQFPNYSSELNVNALELDDSALYLCASSLEVDQPQHFGDGTRLSIL.

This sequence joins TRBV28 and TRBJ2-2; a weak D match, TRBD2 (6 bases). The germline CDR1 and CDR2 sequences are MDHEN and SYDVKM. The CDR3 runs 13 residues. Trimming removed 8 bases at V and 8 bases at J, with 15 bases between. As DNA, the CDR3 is TGTGCCAGCTCTCTCCCAGGAGGGGGGGAGCTGTTTTTT. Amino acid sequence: CASSLPGGGELFF.

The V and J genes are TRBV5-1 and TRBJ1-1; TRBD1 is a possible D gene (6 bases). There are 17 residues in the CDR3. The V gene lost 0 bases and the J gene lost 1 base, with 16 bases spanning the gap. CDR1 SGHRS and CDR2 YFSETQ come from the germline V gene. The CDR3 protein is CASSLDLGGAGNTEAFF. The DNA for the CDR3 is TGCGCCAGCAGCTTGGACCTCGGGGGCGCGGGGAACACTGAAGCTTTCTTT.

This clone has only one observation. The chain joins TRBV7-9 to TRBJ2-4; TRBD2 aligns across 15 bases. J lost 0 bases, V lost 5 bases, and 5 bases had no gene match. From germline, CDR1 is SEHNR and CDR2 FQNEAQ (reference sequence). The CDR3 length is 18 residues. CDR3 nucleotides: TGTGCCAGCAGCCTGGGGACTAGCGGGGGGCTAGCCAAAAACATTCAGTACTTC. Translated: CASSLGTSGGLAKNIQYF.

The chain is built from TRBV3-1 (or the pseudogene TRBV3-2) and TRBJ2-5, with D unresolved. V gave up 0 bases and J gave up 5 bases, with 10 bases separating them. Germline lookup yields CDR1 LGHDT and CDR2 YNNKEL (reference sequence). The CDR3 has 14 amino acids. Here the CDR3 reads CASSQDMAVETQYF. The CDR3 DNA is TGTGCCAGCAGCCAAGATATGGCGGTGGAGACCCAGTACTTC.

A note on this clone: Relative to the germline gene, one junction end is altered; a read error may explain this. The DNA for the CDR3 is TGTGCGAGCAAGTCTCCCAAAGACACAGGGGTCGGCACCGGTCCCATCCTCCGTTCACCCCTCCACTTT. It translates to CASKSPKDTGVGTGPILRSPLHF. V and J are TRBV2 and TRBJ1-6; 7 positions match TRBD1. Germline values: CDR1 SNHLY, CDR2 FYNNEI. The length of the CDR3 is 23 residues.

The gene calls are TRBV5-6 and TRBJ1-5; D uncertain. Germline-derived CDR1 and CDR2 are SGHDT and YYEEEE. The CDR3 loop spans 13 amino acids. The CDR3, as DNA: TGTGCTAGACGGCTAAGCTACAATCAGCCCCAGCATTTT. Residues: CARRLSYNQPQHF.

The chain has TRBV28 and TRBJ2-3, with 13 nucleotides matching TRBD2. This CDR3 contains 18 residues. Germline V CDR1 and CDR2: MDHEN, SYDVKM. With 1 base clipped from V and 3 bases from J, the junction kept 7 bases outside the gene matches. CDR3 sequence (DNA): TGTGCCAGCAGTTTATACCCTCCGGGACTAGCGGGAACAGATACGCAGTATTTT. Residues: CASSLYPPGLAGTDTQYF.

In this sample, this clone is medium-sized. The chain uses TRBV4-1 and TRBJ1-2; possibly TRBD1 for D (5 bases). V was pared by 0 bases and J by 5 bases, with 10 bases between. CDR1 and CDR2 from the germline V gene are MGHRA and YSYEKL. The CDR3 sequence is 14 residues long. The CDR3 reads CASSQDLGGYGYTF. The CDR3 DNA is TGCGCCAGCAGCCAAGATCTGGGGGGTTATGGCTACACCTTC.

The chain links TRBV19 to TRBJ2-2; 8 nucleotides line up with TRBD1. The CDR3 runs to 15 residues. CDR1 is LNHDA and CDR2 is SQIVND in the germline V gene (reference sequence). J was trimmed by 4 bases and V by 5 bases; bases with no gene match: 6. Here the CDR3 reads CASSHRGLSTGELFF. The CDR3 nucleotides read TGTGCCAGTAGTCACAGGGGGTTGAGCACCGGGGAGCTGTTTTTT.

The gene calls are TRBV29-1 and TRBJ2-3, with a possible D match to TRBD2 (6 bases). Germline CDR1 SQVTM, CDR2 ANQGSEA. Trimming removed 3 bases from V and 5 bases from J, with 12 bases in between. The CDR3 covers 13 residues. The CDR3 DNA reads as TGCAGCGTTGACGTGACTAGAGAAGATACGCAGTATTTT. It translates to CSVDVTREDTQYF.

CDR3 sequence reads: CASSLVTLGADTQYF. The CDR3 DNA reads TGTGCCAGCAGTTTAGTGACCCTAGGGGCAGATACGCAGTATTTT. The chain recombines TRBV28 with TRBJ2-3; D may be TRBD1 (5 bases). Germline V gene lookup returns CDR1 MDHEN and CDR2 SYDVKM. V was pared by 2 bases and J by 4 bases, with 13 bases between. The CDR3 contains 15 residues. Complete variable domain (other parts from reference TRBV28 and TRBJ2-3): DVKVTQSSRYLVKRTGEKVFLECVQDMDHENMFWYRQDPGLGLRLIYFSYDVKMKEKGDIPEGYSVSREKKERFSLILESASTNQTSMYLCASSLVTLGADTQYFGPGTRLTVL.

The CDR3 protein is CASSARRDDHQPQHF. In nucleotides, the CDR3 is TGTGCCAGTAGTGCTCGCCGGGATGATCATCAGCCCCAGCATTTT. This chain links TRBV19 with TRBJ1-5; D not certain. Germline lookup yields CDR1 LNHDA and CDR2 SQIVND (reference sequence). The CDR3 extends over 15 amino acids. Deletions cut 5 bases from V and 5 bases from J, with 16 bases between.

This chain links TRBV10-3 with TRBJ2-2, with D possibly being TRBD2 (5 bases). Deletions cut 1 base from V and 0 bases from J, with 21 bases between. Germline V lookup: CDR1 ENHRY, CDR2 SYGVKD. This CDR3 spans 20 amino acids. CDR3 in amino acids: CAISEYEGLLPSANTGELFF. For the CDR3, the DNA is TGTGCCATCAGTGAGTATGAGGGATTACTACCCTCGGCGAACACCGGGGAGCTGTTTTTT.

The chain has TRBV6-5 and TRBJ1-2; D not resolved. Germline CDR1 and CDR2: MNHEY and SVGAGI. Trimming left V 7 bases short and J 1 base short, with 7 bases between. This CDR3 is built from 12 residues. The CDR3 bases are TGTGCCAGCAAGGCAAATAACTATGGCTACACCTTC. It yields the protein CASKANNYGYTF.

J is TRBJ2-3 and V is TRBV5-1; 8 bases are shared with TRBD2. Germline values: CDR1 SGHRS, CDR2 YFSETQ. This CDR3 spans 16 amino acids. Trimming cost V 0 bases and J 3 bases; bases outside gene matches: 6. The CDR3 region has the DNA TGCGCCAGCAGCTTGGCCGATAGCGGGATTACAGATACGCAGTATTTT. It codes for CASSLADSGITDTQYF.

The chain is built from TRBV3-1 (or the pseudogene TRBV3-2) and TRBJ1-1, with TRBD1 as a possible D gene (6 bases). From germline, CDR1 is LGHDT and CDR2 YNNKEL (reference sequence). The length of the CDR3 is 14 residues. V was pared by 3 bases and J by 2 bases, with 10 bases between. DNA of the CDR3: TGTGCCAGCAGCCATCCGGGACACAACACTGAAGCTTTCTTT. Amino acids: CASSHPGHNTEAFF.

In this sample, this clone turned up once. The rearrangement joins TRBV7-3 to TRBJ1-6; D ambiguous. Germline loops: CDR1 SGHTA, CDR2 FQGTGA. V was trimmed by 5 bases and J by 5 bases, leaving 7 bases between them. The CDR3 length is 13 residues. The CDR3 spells CASSLGHNSPLHF. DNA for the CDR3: TGTGCCAGCAGCCTAGGTCATAATTCACCCCTCCACTTT.

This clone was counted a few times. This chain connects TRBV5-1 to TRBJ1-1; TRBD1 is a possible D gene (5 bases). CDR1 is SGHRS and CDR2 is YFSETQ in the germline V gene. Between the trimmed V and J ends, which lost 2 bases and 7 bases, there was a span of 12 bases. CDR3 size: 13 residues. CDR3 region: CASSLSKGIEAFF. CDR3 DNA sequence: TGCGCCAGCAGCTTATCAAAGGGGATTGAAGCTTTCTTT.

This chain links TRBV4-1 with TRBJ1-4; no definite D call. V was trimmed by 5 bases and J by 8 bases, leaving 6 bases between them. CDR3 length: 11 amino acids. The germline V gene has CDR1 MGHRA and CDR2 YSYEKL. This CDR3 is CASSTGEKLFF. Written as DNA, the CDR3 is TGCGCCAGCAGCACGGGAGAAAAACTGTTTTTT.

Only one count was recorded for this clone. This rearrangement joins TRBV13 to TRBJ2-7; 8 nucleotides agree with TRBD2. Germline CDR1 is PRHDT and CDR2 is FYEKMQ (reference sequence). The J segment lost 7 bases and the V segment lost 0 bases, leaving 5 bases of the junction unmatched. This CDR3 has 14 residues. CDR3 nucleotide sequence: TGTGCCAGCAGCTTAGGGTTACCTAGCGGGGAGCAGTACTTC. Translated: CASSLGLPSGEQYF.

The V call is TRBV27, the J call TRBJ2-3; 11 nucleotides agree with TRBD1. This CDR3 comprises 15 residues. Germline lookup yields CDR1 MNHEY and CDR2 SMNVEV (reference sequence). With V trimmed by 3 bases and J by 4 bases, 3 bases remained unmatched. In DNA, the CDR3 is TGTGCCAGCAGTTTTTGGACAGGGGGCGCAGATACGCAGTATTTT. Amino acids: CASSFWTGGADTQYF.

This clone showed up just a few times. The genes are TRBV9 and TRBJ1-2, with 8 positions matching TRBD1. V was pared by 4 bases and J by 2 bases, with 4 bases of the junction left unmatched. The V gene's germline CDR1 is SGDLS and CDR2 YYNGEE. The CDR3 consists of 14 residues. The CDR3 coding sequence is TGTGCCAGCAGCCCTAGACAGGGGAACTATGGCTACACCTTC. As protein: CASSPRQGNYGYTF.

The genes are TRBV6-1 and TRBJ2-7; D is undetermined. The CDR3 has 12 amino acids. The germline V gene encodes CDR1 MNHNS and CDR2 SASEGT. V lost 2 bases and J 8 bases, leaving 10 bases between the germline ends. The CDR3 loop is CASSEWIAQQYF. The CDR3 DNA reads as TGTGCCAGCAGTGAATGGATAGCTCAGCAGTACTTC.

The DNA for the CDR3 is TGTGCCAGCAGCTTCGGGTTGCAGTCGCGTGGCTACACCTTC. It yields the protein CASSFGLQSRGYTF. V usage is TRBV6-5 and J usage is TRBJ1-2; D unclear. Germline assignment: CDR1 MNHEY and CDR2 SVGAGI. The germline V and J ends were trimmed by 6 bases and 7 bases, with 18 bases remaining between them. This CDR3 is 14 amino acids long.

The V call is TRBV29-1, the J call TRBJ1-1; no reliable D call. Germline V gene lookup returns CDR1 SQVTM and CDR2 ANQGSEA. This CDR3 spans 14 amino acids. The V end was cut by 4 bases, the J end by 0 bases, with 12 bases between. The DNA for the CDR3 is TGCAGCGTTGGTGGAGAACCCATGAACACTGAAGCTTTCTTT. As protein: CSVGGEPMNTEAFF.

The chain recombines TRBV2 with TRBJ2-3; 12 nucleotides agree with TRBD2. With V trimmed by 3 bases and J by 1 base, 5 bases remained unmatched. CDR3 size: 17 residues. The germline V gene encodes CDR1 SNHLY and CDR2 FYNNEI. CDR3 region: CASSDLAGGPGTDTQYF. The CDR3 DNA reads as TGTGCCAGCAGTGATCTAGCGGGGGGGCCGGGCACAGATACGCAGTATTTT.

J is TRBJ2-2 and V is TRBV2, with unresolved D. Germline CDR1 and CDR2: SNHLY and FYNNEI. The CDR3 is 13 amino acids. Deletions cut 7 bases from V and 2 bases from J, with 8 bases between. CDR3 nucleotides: TGTGCCAGCAACGGGTTCAACACCGGGGAGCTGTTTTTT. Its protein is CASNGFNTGELFF.